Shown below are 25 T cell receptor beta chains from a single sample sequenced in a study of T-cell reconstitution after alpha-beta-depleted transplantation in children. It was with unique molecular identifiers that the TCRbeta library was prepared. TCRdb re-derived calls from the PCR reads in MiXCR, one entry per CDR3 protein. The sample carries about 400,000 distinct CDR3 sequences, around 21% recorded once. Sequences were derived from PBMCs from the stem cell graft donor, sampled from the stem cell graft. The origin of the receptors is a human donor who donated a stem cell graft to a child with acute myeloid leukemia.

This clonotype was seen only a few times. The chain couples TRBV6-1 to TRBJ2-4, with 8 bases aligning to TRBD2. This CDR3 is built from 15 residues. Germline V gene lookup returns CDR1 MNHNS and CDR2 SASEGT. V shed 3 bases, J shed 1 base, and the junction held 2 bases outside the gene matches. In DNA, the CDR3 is TGTGCCAGCAGTGATAGCGGGGACGCCAAAAACATTCAGTACTTC. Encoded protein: CASSDSGDAKNIQYF.

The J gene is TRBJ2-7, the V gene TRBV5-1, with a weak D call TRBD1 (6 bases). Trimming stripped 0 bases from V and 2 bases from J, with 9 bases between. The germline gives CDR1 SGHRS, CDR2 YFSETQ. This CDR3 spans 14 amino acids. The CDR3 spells CASSLEPGAYEQYF. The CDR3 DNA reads TGCGCCAGCAGCTTGGAGCCAGGGGCCTACGAGCAGTACTTC.

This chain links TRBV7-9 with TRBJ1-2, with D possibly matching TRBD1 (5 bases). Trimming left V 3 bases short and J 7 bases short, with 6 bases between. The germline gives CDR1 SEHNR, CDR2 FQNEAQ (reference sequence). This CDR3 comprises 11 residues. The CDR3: CASSFGGGYTF. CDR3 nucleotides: TGTGCCAGCAGCTTTGGGGGTGGCTACACCTTC.

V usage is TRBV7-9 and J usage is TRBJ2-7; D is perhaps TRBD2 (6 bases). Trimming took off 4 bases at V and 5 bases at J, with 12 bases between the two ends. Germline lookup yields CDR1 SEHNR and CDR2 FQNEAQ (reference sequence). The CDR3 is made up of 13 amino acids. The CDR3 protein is CASSSGATDEQYF. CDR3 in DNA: TGTGCCAGCAGCTCGGGAGCGACCGACGAGCAGTACTTC.

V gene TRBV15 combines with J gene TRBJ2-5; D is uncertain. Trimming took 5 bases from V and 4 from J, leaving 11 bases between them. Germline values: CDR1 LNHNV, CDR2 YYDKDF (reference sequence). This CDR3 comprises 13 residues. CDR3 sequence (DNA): TGTGCCACCAGCGTCGATAGTCGAGAGACCCAGTACTTC. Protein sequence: CATSVDSRETQYF. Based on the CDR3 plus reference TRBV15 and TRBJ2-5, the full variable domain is DAMVIQNPRYQVTQFGKPVTLSCSQTLNHNVMYWYQQKSSQAPKLLFHYYDKDFNNEADTPDNFQSRRPNTSFCFLDIRSPGLGDTAMYLCATSVDSRETQYFGPGTRLLVL.

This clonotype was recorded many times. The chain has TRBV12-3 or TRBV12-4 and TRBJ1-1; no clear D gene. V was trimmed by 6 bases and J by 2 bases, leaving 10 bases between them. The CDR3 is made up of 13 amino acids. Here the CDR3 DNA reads TGTGCCAGCAGCCACCATCCTAACACTGAAGCTTTCTTT. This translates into CASSHHPNTEAFF.

The DNA of the CDR3 is TGTGCCAGCAGTTACTCGCACCGGGGGGGCGAGCAGTACTTC. This translates into CASSYSHRGGEQYF. The V and J genes are TRBV6-5 and TRBJ2-7; 8 nucleotides line up with TRBD2. Germline CDR1 MNHEY, CDR2 SVGAGI. The ends lost 0 bases at V and 6 bases at J; junction bases unmatched: 4. This CDR3 has 14 residues.

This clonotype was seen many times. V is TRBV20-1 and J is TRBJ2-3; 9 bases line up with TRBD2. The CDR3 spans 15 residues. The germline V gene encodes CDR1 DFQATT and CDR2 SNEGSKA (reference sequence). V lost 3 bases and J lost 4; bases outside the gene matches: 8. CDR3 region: CSASPVAGDADTQYF. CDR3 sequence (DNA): TGCAGTGCTAGTCCCGTAGCGGGAGATGCAGATACGCAGTATTTT.

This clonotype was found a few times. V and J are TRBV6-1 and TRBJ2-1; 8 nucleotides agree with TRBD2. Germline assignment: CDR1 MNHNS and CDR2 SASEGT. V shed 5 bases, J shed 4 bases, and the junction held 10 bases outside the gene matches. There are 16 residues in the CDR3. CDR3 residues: CASSSSGSGGYNEQFF. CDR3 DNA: TGTGCCAGCAGTAGCAGCGGGAGTGGGGGGTACAATGAGCAGTTCTTC.

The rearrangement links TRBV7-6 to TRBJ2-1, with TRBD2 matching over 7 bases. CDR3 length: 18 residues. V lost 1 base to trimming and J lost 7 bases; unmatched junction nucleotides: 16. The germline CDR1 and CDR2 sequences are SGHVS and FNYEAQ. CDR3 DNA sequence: TGTGCCAGCAGCTTAGAGAGATACGAACTAGCGCTGGGGAATGAGCAGTTCTTC. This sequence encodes CASSLERYELALGNEQFF.

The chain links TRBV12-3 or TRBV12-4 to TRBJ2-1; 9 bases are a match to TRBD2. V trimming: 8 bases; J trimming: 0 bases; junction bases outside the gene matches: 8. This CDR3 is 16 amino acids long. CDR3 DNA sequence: TGTGCCAGCTGGGCTAGCGGGACATACTCCTACAATGAGCAGTTCTTC. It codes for CASWASGTYSYNEQFF.

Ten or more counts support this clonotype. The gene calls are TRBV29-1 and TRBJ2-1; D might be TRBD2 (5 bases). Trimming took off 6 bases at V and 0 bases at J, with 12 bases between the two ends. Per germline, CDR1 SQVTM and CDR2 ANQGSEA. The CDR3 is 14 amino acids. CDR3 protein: CSVVDWSSYNEQFF. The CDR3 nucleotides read TGCAGCGTCGTGGACTGGAGCTCCTACAATGAGCAGTTCTTC.

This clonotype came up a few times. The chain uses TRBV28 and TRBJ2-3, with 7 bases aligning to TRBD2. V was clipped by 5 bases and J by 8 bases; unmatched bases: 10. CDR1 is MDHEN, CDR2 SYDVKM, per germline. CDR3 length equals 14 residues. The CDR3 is CASSHGTTLSTQYF. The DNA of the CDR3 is TGTGCCAGCAGTCACGGGACTACCCTTAGTACGCAGTATTTT.

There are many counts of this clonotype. This CDR3 is CSALGLASYNEQFF. In DNA, the CDR3 is TGCAGTGCATTGGGACTAGCATCCTACAATGAGCAGTTCTTC. The chain links TRBV20-1 to TRBJ2-1; TRBD2 matches at 9 bases. The CDR3 extends over 14 amino acids. V was pared by 6 bases and J by 1 base, with 4 bases of the junction left unmatched. Germline CDR1 and CDR2: DFQATT and SNEGSKA (reference sequence).

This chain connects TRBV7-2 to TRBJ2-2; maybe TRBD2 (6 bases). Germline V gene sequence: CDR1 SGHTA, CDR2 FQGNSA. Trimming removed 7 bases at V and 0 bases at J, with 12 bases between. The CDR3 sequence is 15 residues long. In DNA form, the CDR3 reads TGTGCCAGCACCGTACGGGGGTCGAACACCGGGGAGCTGTTTTTT. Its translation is CASTVRGSNTGELFF.

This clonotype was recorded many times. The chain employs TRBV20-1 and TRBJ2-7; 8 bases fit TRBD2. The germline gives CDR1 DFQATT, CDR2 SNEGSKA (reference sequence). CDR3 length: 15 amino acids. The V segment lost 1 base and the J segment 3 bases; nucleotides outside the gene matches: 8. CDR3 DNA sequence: TGCAGTGCTAGAGTGAGCACTAGCGGACTCTACGAGCAGTACTTC. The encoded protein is CSARVSTSGLYEQYF.

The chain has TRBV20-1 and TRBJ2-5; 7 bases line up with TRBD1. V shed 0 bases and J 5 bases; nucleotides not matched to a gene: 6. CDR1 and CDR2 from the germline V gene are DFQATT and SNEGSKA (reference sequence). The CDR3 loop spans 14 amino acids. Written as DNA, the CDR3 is TGCAGTGCTAGAGATGAGGGGGCCACGGAGACCCAGTACTTC. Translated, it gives CSARDEGATETQYF.

CDR3 DNA: TGTGCCAGCAGTTCGCAACAACAGGGGGCGCTTTATGGCTACACCTTC. Its protein is CASSSQQQGALYGYTF. The chain links TRBV28 to TRBJ1-2; 9 bases map to TRBD1. V gave up 4 bases and J gave up 5 bases; unmatched junction bases: 11. Looked up from germline, CDR1 is MDHEN and CDR2 is SYDVKM. The CDR3 contains 16 residues.

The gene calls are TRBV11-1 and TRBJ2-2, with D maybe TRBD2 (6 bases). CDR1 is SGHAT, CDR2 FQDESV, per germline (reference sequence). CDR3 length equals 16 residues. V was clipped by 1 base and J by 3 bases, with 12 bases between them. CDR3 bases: TGTGCCAGCAGCTTAGGCCGCCGGGAGTACACCGGGGAGCTGTTTTTT. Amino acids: CASSLGRREYTGELFF.

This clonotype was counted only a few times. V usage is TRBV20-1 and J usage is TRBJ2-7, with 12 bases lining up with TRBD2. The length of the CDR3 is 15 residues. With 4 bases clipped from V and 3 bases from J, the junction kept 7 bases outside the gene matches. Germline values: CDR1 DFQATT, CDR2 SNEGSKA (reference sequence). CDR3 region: CSATRLAGGLYEQYF. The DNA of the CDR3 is TGCAGTGCTACCCGGCTAGCGGGAGGGCTCTACGAGCAGTACTTC.

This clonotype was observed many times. The CDR3 DNA is TGCGCCAGCAGCTTGCCCTACAATGAGCAGTTCTTC. Amino acid sequence: CASSLPYNEQFF. V usage is TRBV5-1 and J usage is TRBJ2-1; D call uncertain. The CDR3 totals 12 residues. The V and J ends lost 1 base and 2 bases respectively, with 1 base between them. CDR1 SGHRS and CDR2 YFSETQ come from the germline V gene.

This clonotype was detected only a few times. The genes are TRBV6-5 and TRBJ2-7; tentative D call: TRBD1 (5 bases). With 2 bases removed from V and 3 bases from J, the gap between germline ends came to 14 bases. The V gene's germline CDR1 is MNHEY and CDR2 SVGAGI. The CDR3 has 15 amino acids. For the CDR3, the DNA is TGTGCCAGCAGTTACGAAAGGGGAAAAGGCTACGAGCAGTACTTC. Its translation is CASSYERGKGYEQYF.

The CDR3 region is CASSEGATGELFF. The DNA for the CDR3 is TGTGCCAGCAGTGAAGGGGCGACCGGGGAGCTGTTTTTT. The chain joins TRBV2 to TRBJ2-2, with D unresolved. Germline V gene sequence: CDR1 SNHLY, CDR2 FYNNEI. V was cut by 1 base and J by 5 bases, with 5 bases left in between. The CDR3 is made up of 13 amino acids.

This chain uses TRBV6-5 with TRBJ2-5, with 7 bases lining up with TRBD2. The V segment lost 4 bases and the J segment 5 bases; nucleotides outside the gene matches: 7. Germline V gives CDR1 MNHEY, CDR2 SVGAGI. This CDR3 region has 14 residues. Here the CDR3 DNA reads TGTGCCAGCAGTTCCCTAGGGGAGGGGGAGACCCAGTACTTC. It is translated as CASSSLGEGETQYF.

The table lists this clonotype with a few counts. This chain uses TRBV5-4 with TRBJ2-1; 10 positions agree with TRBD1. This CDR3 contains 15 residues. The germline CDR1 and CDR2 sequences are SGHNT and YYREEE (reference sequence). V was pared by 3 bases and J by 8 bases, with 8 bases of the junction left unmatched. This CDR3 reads CASSYPGQGRDEQFF. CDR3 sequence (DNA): TGTGCCAGCAGCTACCCGGGACAGGGGCGGGATGAGCAGTTCTTC.